The 10 T cell receptor beta chains in this list originate from one sample, sequenced in a study of blood T cell repertoires in COVID-19. Libraries were prepared by immunoSEQ multiplex PCR; TCRdb keeps only in-frame clonotypes and omits some of them. The table has under 250,000 clones, roughly 80% seen once; the top ten hold 2.6%. The sequencing sample was made of peripheral blood. These receptors came from a woman in her 70s with active or convalescent COVID-19.

The chain has TRBV27 and TRBJ2-5; 8 bases are shared with TRBD2. Germline-derived CDR1 and CDR2 are MNHEY and SMNVEV (reference sequence). This CDR3 is 13 amino acids long. V lost 2 bases, J lost 5 bases, and 1 base stayed unmatched. The CDR3 DNA is TGTGCCAGCAGTTTAGGCGGGGGGGAGACCCAGTACTTC. Translating gives CASSLGGGETQYF.

V usage is TRBV18 and J usage is TRBJ2-5, with 9 bases matching TRBD1. With V trimmed by 5 bases and J by 3 bases, 7 bases remained unmatched. Germline values: CDR1 KGHSH, CDR2 LQKENI. The CDR3 totals 15 residues. As DNA, the CDR3 is TGTGCCAGCTCATCAATCGGGACAGGGAAAGAGACCCAGTACTTC. Amino acid sequence: CASSSIGTGKETQYF.

The chain links TRBV2 to TRBJ2-2; TRBD2 agrees at 9 bases. The germline gives CDR1 SNHLY, CDR2 FYNNEI. Germline trimming cut 9 bases from V and 5 bases from J; bases unmatched to any gene: 13. CDR3 length: 16 residues. The CDR3 spells CASRGGLAIGTGELFF. The CDR3 DNA sequence: TGTGCCAGTAGGGGTGGACTAGCGATAGGAACCGGGGAGCTGTTTTTT.

This chain joins TRBV7-2 and TRBJ2-7; 7 nucleotides agree with TRBD1. V trimming: 0 bases; J trimming: 5 bases; junction bases outside the gene matches: 7. The germline V gene has CDR1 SGHTA and CDR2 FQGNSA. The CDR3 has 15 amino acids. The CDR3 region is CASSLAGMTGNEQYF. CDR3 nucleotide sequence: TGTGCCAGCAGCTTAGCCGGGATGACAGGGAACGAGCAGTACTTC.

V gene TRBV7-2 combines with J gene TRBJ1-1; the D is unclear. Germline V lookup: CDR1 SGHTA, CDR2 FQGNSA. With 6 bases removed from V and 1 base from J, the gap between germline ends came to 9 bases. The CDR3 is 13 amino acids. The CDR3 region is CASSSNRNTEAFF. The CDR3 DNA follows: TGTGCCAGCAGTTCAAACAGGAACACTGAAGCTTTCTTT.

The chain couples TRBV6-5 to TRBJ1-6, with 10 bases aligning to TRBD1. Germline CDR1 MNHEY, CDR2 SVGAGI. With V trimmed by 1 base and J by 7 bases, 4 bases remained unmatched. CDR3 length: 16 residues. The CDR3 DNA reads as TGTGCCAGCAGTTACTTGCGGACAGGGGGAAATTCACCCCTCCACTTT. It yields the protein CASSYLRTGGNSPLHF.

The V and J genes are TRBV18 and TRBJ2-5; D is unclear. The V end lost 1 base, the J end lost 13 bases, and 16 bases lay between the germline ends. Per the germline V gene, CDR1 is KGHSH and CDR2 is LQKENI. The CDR3 is made up of 13 amino acids. CDR3 coding DNA: TGTGCCAGCTCACCACAGGCTCTGGAGTTTGTGTACTTC. It encodes CASSPQALEFVYF.

This chain joins TRBV7-9 and TRBJ1-1; D possibly corresponds to TRBD1 (6 bases). The germline CDR1 and CDR2 sequences are SEHNR and FQNEAQ (reference sequence). The CDR3 extends over 15 amino acids. Trimming cost V 4 bases and J 6 bases, with 18 bases left between them. The CDR3 region is CASSSGVQGGAEAFF. The CDR3 DNA is TGTGCCAGCAGCTCAGGGGTCCAGGGAGGGGCTGAAGCTTTCTTT.

The chain couples TRBV27 to TRBJ1-1; D gene unclear. This CDR3 spans 15 amino acids. V dropped 5 bases and J dropped 2 bases, with 15 bases sitting between them. Germline loops: CDR1 MNHEY, CDR2 SMNVEV (reference sequence). The DNA of the CDR3 is TGTGCCAGCAGTCCCCGGGCGGAGGGTAACACTGAAGCTTTCTTT. Protein: CASSPRAEGNTEAFF.

The chain couples TRBV5-6 to TRBJ2-7; no reliable D call. Germline CDR1 SGHDT, CDR2 YYEEEE. Trimming left V 1 base short and J 5 bases short, with 4 bases between. The CDR3 covers 11 residues. The CDR3 here is CASSLRDEQYF. In nucleotides, the CDR3 is TGTGCCAGCAGCTTGCGGGACGAGCAGTACTTC.